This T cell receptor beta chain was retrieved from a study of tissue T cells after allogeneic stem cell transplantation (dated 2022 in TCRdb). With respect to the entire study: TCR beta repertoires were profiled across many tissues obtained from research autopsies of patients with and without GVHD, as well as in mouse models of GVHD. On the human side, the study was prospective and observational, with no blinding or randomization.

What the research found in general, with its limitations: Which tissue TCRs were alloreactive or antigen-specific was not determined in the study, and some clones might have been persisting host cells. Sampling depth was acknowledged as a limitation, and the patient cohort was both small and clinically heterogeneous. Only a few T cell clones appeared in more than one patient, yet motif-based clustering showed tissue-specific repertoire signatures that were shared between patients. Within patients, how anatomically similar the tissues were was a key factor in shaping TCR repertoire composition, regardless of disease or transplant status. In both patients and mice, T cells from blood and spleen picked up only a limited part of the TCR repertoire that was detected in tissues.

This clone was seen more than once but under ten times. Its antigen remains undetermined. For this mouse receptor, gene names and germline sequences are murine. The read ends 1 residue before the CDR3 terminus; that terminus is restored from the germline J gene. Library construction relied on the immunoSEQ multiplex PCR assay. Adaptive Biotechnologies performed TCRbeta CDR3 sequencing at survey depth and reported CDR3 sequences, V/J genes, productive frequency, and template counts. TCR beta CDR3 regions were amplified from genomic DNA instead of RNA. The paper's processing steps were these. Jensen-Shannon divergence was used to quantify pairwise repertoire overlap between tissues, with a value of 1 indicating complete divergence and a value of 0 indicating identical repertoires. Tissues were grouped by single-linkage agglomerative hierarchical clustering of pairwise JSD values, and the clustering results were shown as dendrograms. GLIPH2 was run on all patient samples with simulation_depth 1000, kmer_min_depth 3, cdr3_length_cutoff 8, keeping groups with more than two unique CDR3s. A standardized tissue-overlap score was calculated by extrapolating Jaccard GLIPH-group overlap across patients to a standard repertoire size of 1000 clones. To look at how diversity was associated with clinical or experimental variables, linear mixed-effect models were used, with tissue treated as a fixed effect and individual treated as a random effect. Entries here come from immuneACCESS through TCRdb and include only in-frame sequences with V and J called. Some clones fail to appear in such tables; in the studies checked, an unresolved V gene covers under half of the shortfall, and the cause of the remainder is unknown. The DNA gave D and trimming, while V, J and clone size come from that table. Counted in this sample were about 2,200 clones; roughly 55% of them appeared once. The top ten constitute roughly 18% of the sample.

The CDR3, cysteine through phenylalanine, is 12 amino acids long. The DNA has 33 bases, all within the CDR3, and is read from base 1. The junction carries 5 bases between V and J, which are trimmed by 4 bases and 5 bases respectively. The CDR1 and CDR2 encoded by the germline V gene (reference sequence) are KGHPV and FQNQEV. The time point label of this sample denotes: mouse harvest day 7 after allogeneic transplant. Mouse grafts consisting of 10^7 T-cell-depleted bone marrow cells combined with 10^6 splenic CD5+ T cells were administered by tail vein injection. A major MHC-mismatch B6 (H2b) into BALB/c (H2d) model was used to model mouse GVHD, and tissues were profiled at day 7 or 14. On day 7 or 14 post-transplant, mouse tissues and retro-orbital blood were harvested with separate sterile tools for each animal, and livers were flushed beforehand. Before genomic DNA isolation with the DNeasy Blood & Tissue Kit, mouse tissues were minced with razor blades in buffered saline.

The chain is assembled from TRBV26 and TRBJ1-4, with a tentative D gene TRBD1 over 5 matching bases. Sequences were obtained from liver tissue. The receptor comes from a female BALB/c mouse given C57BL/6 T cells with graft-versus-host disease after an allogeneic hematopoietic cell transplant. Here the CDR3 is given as CASSHRNERLFF. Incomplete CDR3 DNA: TGTGCCAGCAGTCACAGGAACGAAAGATTATTT.